What follows are 30 T cell receptor beta chains derived from one specimen sequenced in a study of T cell repertoires in cytomegalovirus infection. Which antigens these TCRs recognize remains unknown. TCRdb re-called the reads through MiXCR, storing one row per CDR3 protein. The sample lists roughly 800,000 distinct CDR3 sequences, about 28% occurring once. The material was cultured CD8+ T cells from PBMCs, obtained from culture after CMV antigen stimulation. These receptors originate from a human donor in good health (CMV status not recorded). Some clones in this sample may be carry-over from other donors' samples.

This clonotype has at least ten counts. V gene TRBV7-2 combines with J gene TRBJ1-5, with 7 bases fitting TRBD1. The CDR3 totals 15 residues. The trim removed 5 bases at V and 5 bases at J, leaving 9 bases unmatched. Germline V lookup: CDR1 SGHTA, CDR2 FQGNSA. CDR3 sequence: CASSPYRGRDQPQHF. CDR3 sequence (DNA): TGTGCCAGCAGCCCTTACAGGGGCAGGGATCAGCCCCAGCATTTT.

This clonotype was seen ten or more times. CDR3 coding DNA: TGTGCCAGCAGCGGTCGGGACTTTCAAGGCGGGGACACCGGGGAGCTGTTTTTT. This sequence encodes CASSGRDFQGGDTGELFF. The chain combines TRBV7-6 with TRBJ2-2, with D perhaps matching TRBD2 (6 bases). Trimming removed 5 bases at V and 3 bases at J, with 22 bases between. Germline V gene lookup returns CDR1 SGHVS and CDR2 FNYEAQ. The CDR3 length is 18 residues.

The rearrangement links TRBV29-1 to TRBJ2-3; D remains ambiguous. Germline V CDR1 and CDR2: SQVTM, ANQGSEA. V was trimmed by 4 bases and J by 2 bases, leaving 10 bases between them. This CDR3 region has 13 residues. The CDR3 region has the DNA TGCAGCGTTGTGGAGCAGAACACAGATACGCAGTATTTT. Translation: CSVVEQNTDTQYF.

In the case of this clonotype: The junction departs from germline at one end; a sequencing error may be responsible. This rearrangement joins TRBV7-2 to TRBJ2-1; no clear D gene. CDR1 and CDR2 (germline): SGHTA, FQGNSA. The CDR3 has 15 residues. The CDR3 protein is CASSLRLPPYNGQFF. DNA for the CDR3: TGTGCCAGCAGCTTACGCCTACCCCCCTACAATGGGCAGTTCTTC.

The table lists this clonotype with a few counts. This chain joins TRBV27 and TRBJ1-2, with TRBD1 matching over 7 bases. This CDR3 comprises 14 residues. The V and J ends lost 2 bases and 8 bases, in that order; junction bases with no gene match: 8. Germline V gene sequence: CDR1 MNHEY, CDR2 SMNVEV (reference sequence). The CDR3: CASSLLPGGKGYTF. CDR3 bases: TGTGCCAGCAGTTTACTCCCAGGGGGAAAGGGCTACACCTTC.

The gene calls are TRBV5-8 and TRBJ2-3, with TRBD2 identical over 8 bases. The CDR3 consists of 16 residues. Germline V gene sequence: CDR1 SGHTS, CDR2 YDEGEE. Losses at the gene ends were 2 bases for V and 2 bases for J; bases not matched to a gene: 7. CDR3 DNA sequence: TGTGCCAGCAGCTTTCTATCAGCGGGGGACACAGATACGCAGTATTTT. Its protein product is CASSFLSAGDTDTQYF.

This chain joins TRBV19 and TRBJ2-1, with TRBD2 matching 8 bases. Trimming at V came to 5 bases and at J to 4 bases, leaving 10 bases not matched to a gene. The CDR3 is made up of 16 amino acids. Germline values: CDR1 LNHDA, CDR2 SQIVND (reference sequence). DNA for the CDR3: TGTGCCAGTAGTGACTCCATAGCGGGGAGATACAATGAGCAGTTCTTC. This codes for CASSDSIAGRYNEQFF.

This clonotype was seen a few times. The rearrangement joins TRBV7-6 to TRBJ1-1; D is perhaps TRBD1 (5 bases). Germline CDR1 is SGHVS and CDR2 is FNYEAQ. The CDR3 has 14 amino acids. Deletions cut 5 bases from V and 5 bases from J, with 15 bases between. The CDR3 DNA sequence: TGTGCCAGCAGCCAAGGGACCAGAGGTACTGAAGCTTTCTTT. Its translation is CASSQGTRGTEAFF.

This chain links TRBV7-9 with TRBJ2-3; 10 nucleotides agree with TRBD2. Trimming at V came to 3 bases and at J to 3 bases, leaving 12 bases not matched to a gene. The CDR3 loop spans 18 amino acids. Germline CDR1 and CDR2: SEHNR and FQNEAQ (reference sequence). CDR3 sequence: CASSFPLAGLFLTDTQYF. The CDR3 coding sequence is TGTGCCAGCAGCTTCCCACTAGCGGGGCTCTTTCTGACAGATACGCAGTATTTT.

The rearrangement uses TRBV7-6 and TRBJ1-1, with 7 positions matching TRBD1. The CDR3 spans 18 residues. Per germline, CDR1 SGHVS and CDR2 FNYEAQ. V dropped 5 bases and J dropped 0; count of bases not matched to a gene: 15. CDR3 in DNA: TGTGCCAGCAGCAGAAGGGGACAGATGGGGGAAATGAACACTGAAGCTTTCTTT. This sequence encodes CASSRRGQMGEMNTEAFF.

This clonotype turned up a few times. The chain has TRBV14 and TRBJ2-1, with a tentative D call TRBD2 (6 bases). The V end was cut by 2 bases, the J end by 1 base, with 9 bases between. There are 15 residues in the CDR3. Looked up from germline, CDR1 is SGHDN and CDR2 is FVKESK. The CDR3 reads CASSQYGGSYNEQFF. In DNA, the CDR3 is TGTGCCAGCAGCCAATACGGGGGTTCCTACAATGAGCAGTTCTTC. Full variable domain (remainder filled in from reference TRBV14 and TRBJ2-1): EAGVTQFPSHSVIEKGQTVTLRCDPISGHDNLYWYRRVMGKEIKFLLHFVKESKQDESGMPNNRFLAERTGGTYSTLKVQPAELEDSGVYFCASSQYGGSYNEQFFGPGTRLTVL.

This clonotype was detected many times. This rearrangement joins TRBV7-8 to TRBJ1-6; D is possibly TRBD1 (5 bases). The V end was cut by 5 bases, the J end by 6 bases, with 14 bases between. The CDR3 sequence is 15 residues long. Germline V gene data show CDR1 as SGHVS and CDR2 as FQNEAQ. CDR3 sequence: CASSLRDGLNSPLHF. CDR3 bases: TGTGCCAGCAGCCTCCGGGACGGCCTTAATTCACCCCTCCACTTT.

Comment on this clonotype: Lacking the conserved final phenylalanine or tryptophan, this CDR3 likely reflects a read error. The V and J genes are TRBV10-3 and TRBJ1-4; no clear D gene. The CDR3 has 15 residues. Germline lookup yields CDR1 ENHRY and CDR2 SYGVKD. V was cut by 4 bases and J by 0 bases, with 9 bases left in between. The CDR3 sequence is CAISGSLATNEKLFS. The CDR3 DNA follows: TGTGCCATCAGTGGATCACTTGCAACTAATGAAAAACTGTTTTCT.

There are many counts of this clonotype. CDR3 in DNA: TGTGCCAGCAGTGCCGGGGGGGAGCCCCAGCATTTT. Encoded protein: CASSAGGEPQHF. The genes are TRBV12-3 or TRBV12-4 and TRBJ1-5; a weak D match, TRBD1 (5 bases). The CDR3 is made up of 12 amino acids. V lost 5 bases and J lost 8, with 10 bases in between.

Comments on this clonotype: One end of the junction does not line up with germline, which may come from a read error. The chain has TRBV24-1 and TRBJ1-2, with D tentatively TRBD1 (6 bases). CDR1 and CDR2 (germline): KGHDR, SFDVKD. CDR3 length equals 14 residues. The CDR3 sequence: CATSDSGTPYGYTF. In DNA form, the CDR3 reads TGTGCTACCAGTGATTCTGGGACACCGTATGGCTACACCTTC.

This clonotype showed up just a few times. The chain joins TRBV27 to TRBJ1-1, with D uncertain. V was clipped by 2 bases and J by 6 bases, with 13 bases between them. The CDR3 consists of 14 residues. Germline V gene data show CDR1 as MNHEY and CDR2 as SMNVEV (reference sequence). CDR3 DNA: TGTGCCAGCAGTTTAGGGCGGGGAGTGTCTGAAGCTTTCTTT. Amino acid sequence: CASSLGRGVSEAFF.

The chain links TRBV10-2 to TRBJ2-5, with TRBD2 as a possible D gene (6 bases). The length of the CDR3 is 16 residues. Germline CDR1 is WSHSY and CDR2 is SAAADI. With 0 bases removed from V and 2 bases from J, the gap between germline ends came to 13 bases. The CDR3 DNA reads as TGCGCCAGCAGTGAGTCGCTGTCGGGACTGCAAGAGACCCAGTACTTC. Translating gives CASSESLSGLQETQYF.

This clonotype was counted a few times. V is TRBV12-3 or TRBV12-4 and J is TRBJ2-1; TRBD2 agrees at 12 bases. The V gene end was trimmed by 4 bases and the J gene end by 7 bases; junction bases not matched to a gene: 5. This CDR3 has 15 amino acids. CDR3 nucleotide sequence: TGTGCCAGCAGTTACCTAGCGGGGGGGCTAAATGAGCAGTTCTTC. It codes for CASSYLAGGLNEQFF.

The rearrangement links TRBV19 to TRBJ2-1; a weak D match, TRBD1 (6 bases). In germline, CDR1 is LNHDA, CDR2 SQIVND (reference sequence). The CDR3 is 15 amino acids. Trimming took 1 base from V and 3 from J, leaving 10 bases between them. In DNA, the CDR3 is TGTGCCAGTAGTATAGCGGACAGCAACTACAATGAGCAGTTCTTC. It translates to CASSIADSNYNEQFF.

The rearrangement joins TRBV29-1 to TRBJ1-2; D is perhaps TRBD1 (6 bases). The germline V gene encodes CDR1 SQVTM and CDR2 ANQGSEA. CDR3 length equals 12 residues. V lost 7 bases to trimming and J lost 8 bases, with 17 bases between them. DNA of the CDR3: TGCAGCGAGCTTACAGGGTCGGGCGGCTACACCTTC. This codes for CSELTGSGGYTF. The full variable domain, rest sourced from reference TRBV29-1 and TRBJ1-2, is SAVISQKPSRDICQRGTSLTIQCQVDSQVTMMFWYRQQPGQSLTLIATANQGSEATYESGFVIDKFPISRPNLTFSTLTVSNMSPEDSSIYLCSELTGSGGYTFGSGTRLTVV.

Notes on this clonotype: At one end, the junction sequence differs from germline, possibly due to a read error. The chain recombines TRBV7-9 with TRBJ2-1; 10 bases are shared with TRBD2. From germline, CDR1 is SEHNR and CDR2 FQNEAQ (reference sequence). The CDR3 extends over 16 amino acids. CDR3 sequence reads: CASSQAGGRVRYEQLF. Written as DNA, the CDR3 is TGTGCCAGCTCCCAAGCGGGGGGGCGAGTCCGGTATGAGCAGCTCTTC.

The chain recombines TRBV15 with TRBJ2-2; weak D call: TRBD1 (5 bases). The CDR3 has 16 amino acids. V lost 5 bases and J lost 2, with 15 bases in between. Germline V lookup: CDR1 LNHNV, CDR2 YYDKDF (reference sequence). CDR3: CATSGRGDSNTGELFF. CDR3 bases: TGTGCCACCAGCGGCCGCGGAGACAGCAACACCGGGGAGCTGTTTTTT.

The gene calls are TRBV2 and TRBJ1-1; possible D gene TRBD1, 6 bases. The CDR3 covers 14 residues. The V end was cut by 4 bases, the J end by 10 bases, with 19 bases between. Germline V gene data show CDR1 as SNHLY and CDR2 as FYNNEI. This CDR3 is CASSVGMGGRGAFF. In nucleotides, the CDR3 is TGTGCCAGCAGTGTTGGAATGGGGGGCCGGGGAGCTTTCTTT.

This clonotype was counted between two and nine times. The chain employs TRBV6-5 and TRBJ1-6; the D gene is possibly TRBD1 (5 bases). Germline loops: CDR1 MNHEY, CDR2 SVGAGI. This CDR3 is 16 amino acids long. Trimming stripped 6 bases from V and 7 bases from J, with 19 bases between. This chain's CDR3 is CASSLWGDPLNSPLHF. Written as DNA, the CDR3 is TGTGCCAGCAGCCTTTGGGGGGACCCGTTGAATTCACCCCTCCACTTT.

V gene TRBV12-3 or TRBV12-4 combines with J gene TRBJ2-1, with no clear D. The CDR3 is 12 residues long. The V gene lost 7 bases and the J gene lost 9 bases, with 13 bases spanning the gap. As DNA, the CDR3 is TGTGCCAGCATTCATGTCCCCGGTGAGCAGTTCTTC. Protein sequence: CASIHVPGEQFF.

The chain employs TRBV6-2 or TRBV6-3 and TRBJ2-7, with 7 bases that match TRBD1. In germline, CDR1 is MNHEY, CDR2 SVGEGT. The CDR3 runs to 11 residues. V lost 5 bases to trimming and J lost 6 bases; unmatched junction nucleotides: 1. In DNA form, the CDR3 reads TGTGCCAGCAGTACAGGGGTCGAGCAGTACGTC. This gives the protein CASSTGVEQYV.

V and J are TRBV20-1 and TRBJ1-2, with D hard to call. V was trimmed by 0 bases and J by 5 bases, leaving 10 bases between them. Germline loops: CDR1 DFQATT, CDR2 SNEGSKA (reference sequence). The CDR3 sequence is 13 residues long. CDR3 DNA: TGCAGTGCTAGAGATCCTGGAGTATATGGCTACACCTTC. This encodes CSARDPGVYGYTF.

The chain links TRBV6-5 to TRBJ1-1; D ambiguous. Trimming stripped 0 bases from V and 4 bases from J, with 9 bases between. The CDR3 totals 14 residues. The germline V gene has CDR1 MNHEY and CDR2 SVGAGI. The CDR3 loop reads CASSYSTGVTEAFF. The CDR3 nucleotides read TGTGCCAGCAGTTACTCGACCGGGGTCACTGAAGCTTTCTTT.

The genes are TRBV7-9 and TRBJ2-3; TRBD2 matches at 10 bases. Germline lookup yields CDR1 SEHNR and CDR2 FQNEAQ (reference sequence). CDR3 length: 16 residues. Trimming removed 2 bases from V and 6 bases from J; junction bases left unmatched: 8. CDR3 sequence: CASSLNPSGGLDTQYF. CDR3 coding DNA: TGTGCCAGCAGCTTAAACCCTAGCGGGGGCCTTGATACGCAGTATTTT.

The chain joins TRBV10-2 to TRBJ2-7; D may correspond to TRBD1 or TRBD2 (6 bases each). CDR3 length: 15 residues. The germline gives CDR1 WSHSY, CDR2 SAAADI. Trimming removed 2 bases from V and 5 bases from J, with 16 bases in between. CDR3 sequence (DNA): TGCGCCAGCAGTGAGACCGGGGGCAGGGCCCACGAGCAGTACTTC. Encoded protein: CASSETGGRAHEQYF.